This T cell receptor (beta chain) came from a study of graft-versus-host responses after intestinal transplantation. The CDR3 runs 14 residues. Germline CDR1 and CDR2: PRHDT and FYEKMQ (reference sequence). Libraries were prepared by immunoSEQ multiplex PCR; TCRdb keeps only in-frame clonotypes and omits some of them. The sample has some 100,000 clones; 75% to 95% are singletons. A word on this clone: As yet, its antigen is unknown. A read error is likely here: a far larger clone is one base away. Other DNA sequences in the same sample also yield this CDR3.

The clonotype originates from a human donor who received an intestinal transplant. Sequencing was performed on unstimulated CD8+ T cells sorted from spleen or lymph node cells, taken before intestinal transplant. The gene calls are TRBV13 and TRBJ2-7; D is possibly TRBD1 or TRBD2 (7 bases each). This CDR3 reads CASSPRGGSYEQYF. In DNA, the CDR3 is TGTGCCAGCAGCCCCAGGGGGGGATCGTACGAACAGTACTTC.